Listed below are T cell receptor beta chains from one sample, sequenced in a study of long-term antiretroviral therapy in people with HIV. The protocol was immunoSEQ multiplex PCR, while the TCRdb copy is restricted to in-frame clones and leaves out a portion. This sample has around 30,000 clones; approximately 87% occur once, and the top ten carry around 4%. Sequencing was performed on unsorted PBMCs, taken 0.5 years after starting antiretroviral therapy. The receptors shown here come from a woman aged 18-29 years with HIV. Both conserved end residues are trimmed from each CDR3. Fields, in order: V gene, J gene, clone size, D gene, CDR3 protein. D genes are given only for firm matches. For some rows the clone size is stated as once, few or many, or as a class when expanded; others skip it.

v_gene: TRBV7-2
j_gene: TRBJ1-2
abundance: -
d_gene: TRBD1
CDR3aa: ASSSGTGFDGYT

v_gene: TRBV5-1
j_gene: TRBJ2-1
abundance: -
d_gene: TRBD1
CDR3aa: ASSLGAGGYEQF

v_gene: TRBV14
j_gene: TRBJ2-2
abundance: -
d_gene: -
CDR3aa: ASSQIDSTGELF

v_gene: TRBV4-1
j_gene: -
abundance: -
d_gene: TRBD2
CDR3aa: ASSQNSGSFYEQY

v_gene: TRBV7-9
j_gene: TRBJ1-4
abundance: once
d_gene: -
CDR3aa: ASSPTLGDTGWKLF

v_gene: TRBV9
j_gene: TRBJ2-3
abundance: -
d_gene: -
CDR3aa: ASSVVGGTDTQY

v_gene: TRBV25-1
j_gene: TRBJ2-6
abundance: -
d_gene: -
CDR3aa: ASSLTGANVLT

v_gene: TRBV7-9
j_gene: TRBJ2-7
abundance: -
d_gene: TRBD1
CDR3aa: ASSPVGTDRSTAYEQY

v_gene: TRBV5-1
j_gene: TRBJ1-1
abundance: once
d_gene: -
CDR3aa: ASSLGPLENTEAF

v_gene: TRBV5-3
j_gene: TRBJ2-7
abundance: -
d_gene: -
CDR3aa: ARSSSHSGDPEQY

v_gene: TRBV28
j_gene: TRBJ2-5
abundance: -
d_gene: -
CDR3aa: ASSLLGLHPY

v_gene: TRBV21-1
j_gene: TRBJ2-1
abundance: -
d_gene: -
CDR3aa: ASSKENSGPYNEQF

v_gene: TRBV7-2
j_gene: TRBJ1-5
abundance: once
d_gene: -
CDR3aa: ASSLVLGGGNQPQH

v_gene: TRBV7-8
j_gene: TRBJ2-3
abundance: -
d_gene: -
CDR3aa: ASSSRALGVTDTQY

v_gene: TRBV19
j_gene: TRBJ1-1
abundance: -
d_gene: TRBD1
CDR3aa: ASATGGYLPEAF

v_gene: TRBV28
j_gene: TRBJ1-5
abundance: -
d_gene: -
CDR3aa: ASSWGNQPQH

v_gene: TRBV6-5
j_gene: TRBJ1-4
abundance: -
d_gene: -
CDR3aa: ASSSTNEKLF

v_gene: TRBV13
j_gene: TRBJ2-1
abundance: -
d_gene: -
CDR3aa: ASSPSGNEQF

v_gene: TRBV21-1
j_gene: TRBJ2-5
abundance: -
d_gene: -
CDR3aa: ASSRGQETQY

v_gene: TRBV10-3
j_gene: TRBJ2-3
abundance: -
d_gene: -
CDR3aa: AIKGLGPLAGDTQY

v_gene: TRBV7-3
j_gene: TRBJ1-6
abundance: -
d_gene: -
CDR3aa: ASSLQRGVSPLH

v_gene: TRBV9
j_gene: TRBJ1-1
abundance: -
d_gene: -
CDR3aa: ASRGFRGRGGMNTEAF

v_gene: TRBV25-1
j_gene: TRBJ1-4
abundance: -
d_gene: -
CDR3aa: ASSDSFKGEKLF

v_gene: TRBV6-5
j_gene: TRBJ2-5
abundance: -
d_gene: TRBD2
CDR3aa: ASSRRTRIETQY

v_gene: TRBV5-6
j_gene: TRBJ2-7
abundance: once
d_gene: TRBD1
CDR3aa: ASSLVDRESYEQY

v_gene: TRBV19
j_gene: TRBJ2-1
abundance: -
d_gene: -
CDR3aa: ASSVGLSYSYNEQF

v_gene: TRBV5-1
j_gene: TRBJ2-2
abundance: -
d_gene: TRBD2
CDR3aa: ASSWGLAGGDTGELF

v_gene: TRBV10-3
j_gene: TRBJ1-1
abundance: -
d_gene: -
CDR3aa: AISETTSRNTEAF

v_gene: TRBV6-6
j_gene: TRBJ2-1
abundance: -
d_gene: -
CDR3aa: ASSDDFDNEQF

v_gene: TRBV7-3
j_gene: TRBJ1-1
abundance: few
d_gene: -
CDR3aa: ASSLYGSTEAF

v_gene: TRBV6-5
j_gene: TRBJ1-2
abundance: -
d_gene: TRBD1
CDR3aa: ASSYWTGYGYT

v_gene: TRBV2
j_gene: TRBJ2-7
abundance: -
d_gene: TRBD2
CDR3aa: ASSERPGGRYEQY

v_gene: TRBV2
j_gene: TRBJ2-7
abundance: -
d_gene: -
CDR3aa: ASSGSRGHEQY

v_gene: TRBV5-1
j_gene: TRBJ2-7
abundance: once
d_gene: TRBD2
CDR3aa: ASSLPPLAGSRLWQY